These 29 T cell receptor beta chains came from one sample sequenced in a study of T cells in Graves' hyperthyroidism and ophthalmopathy. The source material, RNA transcripts, was used to amplify TCR beta CDR3 regions. HTBI primers were the set used in a first-round RT-PCR of the TCR CDR3. TCRdb re-called the multiplex PCR reads with MiXCR, one entry per CDR3 protein. This table has 35,000 or so distinct CDR3 sequences, approximately 52% appearing once. Sequenced: blood. Receptors originate from a man in his forties with Graves' ophthalmopathy.

In this sample, this clonotype turned up many times. The chain combines TRBV19 with TRBJ2-7, with unresolved D. CDR3 length: 11 amino acids. The germline gives CDR1 LNHDA, CDR2 SQIVND (reference sequence). Trimming pared 4 bases from V and 6 bases from J, leaving 7 bases between. The CDR3 DNA sequence: TGTGCCAGTAGTACTGGGATCGAGCAGTACTTC. It encodes CASSTGIEQYF.

This clonotype was seen many times. The chain couples TRBV12-3 or TRBV12-4 to TRBJ2-3, with D perhaps matching TRBD2 (6 bases). V lost 4 bases, J lost 4 bases, and 18 bases lay in between. This CDR3 has 16 amino acids. CDR3: CASSSRGMGEADTQYF. CDR3 bases: TGTGCCAGCAGTTCCCGGGGAATGGGGGAGGCAGATACGCAGTATTTT.

This clonotype is labeled medium-sized (0.01 to 0.1%). The chain uses TRBV10-3 and TRBJ2-1; D is undetermined. V shed 8 bases and J shed 5 bases, with 13 bases lying between them. Germline lookup yields CDR1 ENHRY and CDR2 SYGVKD. This CDR3 contains 13 residues. The CDR3 nucleotides read TGTGCCATCGAACAAGGATCCGACAATGAGCAGTTCTTC. It translates to CAIEQGSDNEQFF.

This clonotype has at least ten counts. V usage is TRBV7-9 and J usage is TRBJ1-2; D gene ambiguous. With 2 bases removed from V and 11 bases from J, the gap between germline ends came to 24 bases. CDR1 is SEHNR and CDR2 is FQNEAQ in the germline V gene (reference sequence). CDR3 length: 16 residues. CDR3 sequence (DNA): TGTGCCAGCAGCTTACTCACCTCTGGTCTTACAACCGGATACACCTTC. Translating gives CASSLLTSGLTTGYTF.

The chain employs TRBV2 and TRBJ2-7; 15 bases map to TRBD2. Germline V gene lookup returns CDR1 SNHLY and CDR2 FYNNEI. J gave up 5 bases and V 6 bases, and 11 bases lay outside the gene matches. The CDR3 sequence is 17 residues long. CDR3 coding DNA: TGTGCCAGCAGGGCTAGGACTAGCGGGAGGGAACAAGACGAGCAGTACTTC. Protein product: CASRARTSGREQDEQYF. The variable domain in full, completed from reference TRBV2 and TRBJ2-7, reads EPEVTQTPSHQVTQMGQEVILRCVPISNHLYFYWYRQILGQKVEFLVSFYNNEISEKSEIFDDQFSVERPDGSNFTLKIRSTKLEDSAMYFCASRARTSGREQDEQYFGPGTRLTVT.

This clonotype was observed once. V usage is TRBV7-3 and J usage is TRBJ2-2; 14 bases map to TRBD2. V was clipped by 5 bases and J by 7 bases; unmatched bases: 6. Germline V gives CDR1 SGHTA, CDR2 FQGTGA. There are 16 residues in the CDR3. The CDR3 DNA is TGTGCCAGCAGCATGACTAGCGGGGGGGCCGGCGGGGAGCTGTTTTTT. Residues: CASSMTSGGAGGELFF. Supplemented by reference TRBV7-3 and TRBJ2-2, the full variable domain reads GAGVSQTPSNKVTEKGKYVELRCDPISGHTALYWYRQSLGQGPEFLIYFQGTGAADDSGLPNDRFFAVRPEGSVSTLKIQRTERGDSAVYLCASSMTSGGAGGELFFGEGSRLTVL.

The chain is built from TRBV20-1 and TRBJ1-3, with D possibly matching TRBD1 (6 bases). V lost 0 bases, J lost 5 bases, and 8 bases lay in between. Per the germline V gene, CDR1 is DFQATT and CDR2 is SNEGSKA (reference sequence). The CDR3 is 13 amino acids. The CDR3 DNA is TGCAGTGCTAGAGAGGGGGCGAGAAACACCATATATTTT. The encoded protein is CSAREGARNTIYF.

V and J are TRBV7-3 and TRBJ1-4; D unclear. V was trimmed by 5 bases and J by 5 bases, leaving 24 bases between them. Germline CDR1 and CDR2: SGHTA and FQGTGA. The CDR3 has 18 amino acids. The CDR3 nucleotides are TGTGCCAGCAGCCTCCAGTCGGAGTCTCGCCTATACAATGAAAAACTGTTTTTT. Protein sequence: CASSLQSESRLYNEKLFF.

This clonotype has only one observation. The chain links TRBV20-1 to TRBJ2-3, with 7 nucleotides matching TRBD2. The germline gives CDR1 DFQATT, CDR2 SNEGSKA (reference sequence). The J segment lost 2 bases and the V segment lost 3 bases, leaving 5 bases of the junction unmatched. CDR3 length: 14 residues. DNA for the CDR3: TGCAGTGCTAGTGGGGGGGGGTACACAGATACGCAGTATTTT. Protein: CSASGGGYTDTQYF.

This clonotype came up once. V usage is TRBV2 and J usage is TRBJ2-1; D call uncertain. Between the trimmed V and J ends, which lost 1 base and 0 bases, there was a span of 4 bases. CDR3 length equals 14 residues. In germline, CDR1 is SNHLY, CDR2 FYNNEI. The CDR3 bases are TGTGCCAGCAGTGAAGACAGCTCCTACAATGAGCAGTTCTTC. This sequence encodes CASSEDSSYNEQFF.

The chain employs TRBV15 and TRBJ2-7; TRBD1 matches 8 bases. Trimming cost V 1 base and J 2 bases; bases outside gene matches: 1. The CDR3 loop spans 14 amino acids. Germline CDR1 reads LNHNV; CDR2 reads YYDKDF (reference sequence). The CDR3 loop reads CATSRGTGTYEQYF. DNA of the CDR3: TGTGCCACCAGCAGAGGGACAGGGACCTACGAGCAGTACTTC.

This clonotype was recorded many times. V is TRBV9 and J is TRBJ2-7; D may be TRBD1 (6 bases). Trimming left V 8 bases short and J 4 bases short, with 13 bases between. The CDR3 length is 12 residues. Germline values: CDR1 SGDLS, CDR2 YYNGEE. CDR3 loop: CASSQQGYEQYF. The CDR3 nucleotides are TGTGCCAGTTCCCAACAGGGTTACGAGCAGTACTTC.

This clonotype has only one observation. The genes are TRBV7-9 and TRBJ2-3, with 8 nucleotides matching TRBD2. Losses at the gene ends were 3 bases for V and 4 bases for J; bases not matched to a gene: 6. This CDR3 is 15 amino acids long. Germline V gene lookup returns CDR1 SEHNR and CDR2 FQNEAQ (reference sequence). The CDR3 reads CASSFAAGVADTQYF. The CDR3 nucleotides are TGTGCCAGCAGCTTCGCAGCGGGAGTAGCAGATACGCAGTATTTT. The whole variable domain, filled in from reference TRBV7-9 and TRBJ2-3, reads DTGVSQNPRHKITKRGQNVTFRCDPISEHNRLYWYRQTLGQGPEFLTYFQNEAQLEKSRLLSDRFSAERPKGSFSTLEIQRTEQGDSAMYLCASSFAAGVADTQYFGPGTRLTVL.

This clonotype was seen ten or more times. The V gene is TRBV6-6, the J gene TRBJ2-7; either TRBD1 or TRBD2 may fit D (5 bases each). The germline V gene has CDR1 MNHNY and CDR2 SVGAGI (reference sequence). This CDR3 comprises 14 residues. Trimming pared 7 bases from V and 7 bases from J, leaving 20 bases between. This CDR3 reads CASKNPGTAREQYF. The DNA for the CDR3 is TGTGCCAGCAAAAACCCCGGGACCGCTCGGGAGCAGTACTTC.

This clonotype showed up just once. The V call is TRBV7-8, the J call TRBJ2-3, with D tentatively TRBD1 or TRBD2 (5 bases each). The CDR3 runs to 16 residues. Germline CDR1 is SGHVS and CDR2 is FQNEAQ. Between the trimmed V and J ends, which lost 2 bases and 3 bases, there was a span of 15 bases. The chain's CDR3 is CASSLPTEGQTDTQYF. The CDR3 DNA reads TGTGCCAGCAGCTTACCTACAGAGGGGCAAACAGATACGCAGTATTTT.

The rearrangement joins TRBV2 to TRBJ2-7, with D tentatively TRBD2 (7 bases). V dropped 3 bases and J dropped 6 bases, with 15 bases sitting between them. CDR3 length: 14 amino acids. The germline V gene encodes CDR1 SNHLY and CDR2 FYNNEI. The CDR3 bases are TGTGCCAGCAGTGAGGGGGGGCCGGGTGCCGAGCAGTACTTC. Its translation is CASSEGGPGAEQYF.

This clonotype has at least ten counts. CDR3 sequence reads: CASSETGGAGQPQHF. The CDR3, as DNA: TGTGCCAGCAGTGAGACAGGGGGCGCAGGTCAGCCCCAGCATTTT. The chain joins TRBV6-1 to TRBJ1-5; 10 positions agree with TRBD1. The germline V gene has CDR1 MNHNS and CDR2 SASEGT. The CDR3 is 15 amino acids. J was trimmed by 6 bases and V by 3 bases; bases with no gene match: 5.

With respect to this clonotype: Its ends do not fully match the called genes, so a read error is possible. This chain uses TRBV7-9 with TRBJ2-7; D perhaps matches TRBD1 (6 bases). This CDR3 region has 14 residues. Germline V gene data show CDR1 as SEHNR and CDR2 as FQNEAQ (reference sequence). CDR3: CVSSQGQADYEQYF. The CDR3 coding sequence is TGTGTCAGCAGTCAGGGACAAGCGGACTACGAGCAGTACTTC.

In this sample, this clonotype turned up once. This CDR3 fails to terminate in the conserved phenylalanine or tryptophan, so it likely reflects a read error. The DNA is left out, because the CDR3 cannot be placed on it with certainty; the CDR3 is given as TCRdb lists it. The chain employs TRBV7-9 and TRBJ2-7. The V gene's germline CDR1 is SEHNR and CDR2 FQNEAQ (reference sequence). Termini included, the CDR3 measures 8 amino acids. The CDR3 loop reads CASSIGGG.

This clonotype was counted ten times or more. A much bigger clone sits one base away, suggesting this may be a read error. V gene TRBV7-3 combines with J gene TRBJ2-5; 8 nucleotides match TRBD2. With 5 bases clipped from V and 5 bases from J, the junction kept 1 base outside the gene matches. The germline CDR1 and CDR2 sequences are SGHTA and FQGTGA. The CDR3 consists of 12 residues. The CDR3: CASSRGGETQYF. CDR3 sequence (DNA): TGTGCCAGCAGCCGGGGGGGGGAGACCCAGTACTTC.

As concerns this clonotype: Germline and junction disagree at one end, which may indicate a read error. V and J are TRBV5-1 and TRBJ2-2, with D tentatively TRBD2 (6 bases). Germline CDR1 SGHRS, CDR2 YFSETQ. CDR3 size: 13 residues. CDR3 in DNA: TGCGCCAGTAGCTTGGAGGGATCCGGGGAGCTGTTTTTT. Translating gives CASSLEGSGELFF.

The genes are TRBV9 and TRBJ2-7; D might be TRBD1 or TRBD2, each matching 6 bases. The CDR3 extends over 14 amino acids. V was cut by 4 bases and J by 5 bases, with 16 bases left in between. Per the germline V gene, CDR1 is SGDLS and CDR2 is YYNGEE. The CDR3 region is CASSSEGGLNEQYF. The DNA for the CDR3 is TGTGCCAGCAGCTCAGAGGGGGGTTTGAACGAGCAGTACTTC.

Details on this clonotype: Likely a read error: the CDR3 ends without its conserved phenylalanine or tryptophan. The chain combines TRBV7-6 with TRBJ2-7; TRBD2 is a possible D gene (5 bases). There are 11 residues in the CDR3. Germline CDR1 and CDR2: SGHVS and FNYEAQ. DNA of the CDR3: TGTGCCCGCAGCGGAGGAGCCGAACAGTACTTA. It yields the protein CARSGGAEQYL.

The chain has TRBV6-1 and TRBJ2-3, with 9 bases matching TRBD2. Looked up from germline, CDR1 is MNHNS and CDR2 is SASEGT. The length of the CDR3 is 13 residues. The CDR3 DNA is TGTGAAAGCGGGGGGCCCAGCACAGATACGCAGTATTTT. Translation: CESGGPSTDTQYF.

V gene TRBV7-9 combines with J gene TRBJ1-5; no reliable D call. The CDR3 runs 16 residues. Germline-derived CDR1 and CDR2 are SEHNR and FQNEAQ (reference sequence). V dropped 1 base and J dropped 11 bases, with 21 bases sitting between them. The CDR3 bases are TGTGCCAGCAGCTTAGGAGTAGCGGCCGCTCAAGAGACCCAGCATTTT. It yields the protein CASSLGVAAAQETQHF.

The V and J genes are TRBV10-3 and TRBJ2-1; 10 nucleotides match TRBD2. Per the germline V gene, CDR1 is ENHRY and CDR2 is SYGVKD. With 6 bases clipped from V and 8 bases from J, the junction kept 10 bases outside the gene matches. This CDR3 spans 15 amino acids. For the CDR3, the DNA is TGTGCCATCAGGGGGGGATTAGCGGGGGGCGATGAGCAGTTCTTC. This sequence encodes CAIRGGLAGGDEQFF.

The J gene is TRBJ2-1, the V gene TRBV9, with TRBD2 identical over 11 bases. The CDR3 is 16 amino acids. Germline V CDR1 and CDR2: SGDLS, YYNGEE. The J segment lost 2 bases and the V segment lost 3 bases, leaving 4 bases of the junction unmatched. The CDR3 sequence is CASSETLAGAYNEQFF. The DNA for the CDR3 is TGTGCCAGCAGCGAAACACTAGCGGGAGCCTACAATGAGCAGTTCTTC. Together with reference TRBV9 and TRBJ2-1, the CDR3 gives the full variable domain: DSGVTQTPKHLITATGQRVTLRCSPRSGDLSVYWYQQSLDQGLQFLIQYYNGEERAKGNILERFSAQQFPDLHSELNLSSLELGDSALYFCASSETLAGAYNEQFFGPGTRLTVL.

This clonotype was counted many times. The CDR3 protein is CASQRQGNPNEQFF. CDR3 in DNA: TGCGCCAGCCAGAGACAGGGGAACCCCAATGAGCAGTTCTTC. The rearrangement links TRBV5-1 to TRBJ2-1, with 8 nucleotides matching TRBD1. CDR1 and CDR2 (germline): SGHRS, YFSETQ. V trimming: 7 bases; J trimming: 6 bases; junction bases outside the gene matches: 9. The CDR3 consists of 14 residues.

This rearrangement joins TRBV7-8 to TRBJ1-2, with TRBD1 matching over 8 bases. J lost 4 bases, V lost 0 bases, and 4 bases had no gene match. This CDR3 comprises 15 residues. The V gene's germline CDR1 is SGHVS and CDR2 FQNEAQ. CDR3 DNA sequence: TGTGCCAGCAGCTTAGCTGAAACAGGGGGCTATGGCTACACCTTC. It yields the protein CASSLAETGGYGYTF.